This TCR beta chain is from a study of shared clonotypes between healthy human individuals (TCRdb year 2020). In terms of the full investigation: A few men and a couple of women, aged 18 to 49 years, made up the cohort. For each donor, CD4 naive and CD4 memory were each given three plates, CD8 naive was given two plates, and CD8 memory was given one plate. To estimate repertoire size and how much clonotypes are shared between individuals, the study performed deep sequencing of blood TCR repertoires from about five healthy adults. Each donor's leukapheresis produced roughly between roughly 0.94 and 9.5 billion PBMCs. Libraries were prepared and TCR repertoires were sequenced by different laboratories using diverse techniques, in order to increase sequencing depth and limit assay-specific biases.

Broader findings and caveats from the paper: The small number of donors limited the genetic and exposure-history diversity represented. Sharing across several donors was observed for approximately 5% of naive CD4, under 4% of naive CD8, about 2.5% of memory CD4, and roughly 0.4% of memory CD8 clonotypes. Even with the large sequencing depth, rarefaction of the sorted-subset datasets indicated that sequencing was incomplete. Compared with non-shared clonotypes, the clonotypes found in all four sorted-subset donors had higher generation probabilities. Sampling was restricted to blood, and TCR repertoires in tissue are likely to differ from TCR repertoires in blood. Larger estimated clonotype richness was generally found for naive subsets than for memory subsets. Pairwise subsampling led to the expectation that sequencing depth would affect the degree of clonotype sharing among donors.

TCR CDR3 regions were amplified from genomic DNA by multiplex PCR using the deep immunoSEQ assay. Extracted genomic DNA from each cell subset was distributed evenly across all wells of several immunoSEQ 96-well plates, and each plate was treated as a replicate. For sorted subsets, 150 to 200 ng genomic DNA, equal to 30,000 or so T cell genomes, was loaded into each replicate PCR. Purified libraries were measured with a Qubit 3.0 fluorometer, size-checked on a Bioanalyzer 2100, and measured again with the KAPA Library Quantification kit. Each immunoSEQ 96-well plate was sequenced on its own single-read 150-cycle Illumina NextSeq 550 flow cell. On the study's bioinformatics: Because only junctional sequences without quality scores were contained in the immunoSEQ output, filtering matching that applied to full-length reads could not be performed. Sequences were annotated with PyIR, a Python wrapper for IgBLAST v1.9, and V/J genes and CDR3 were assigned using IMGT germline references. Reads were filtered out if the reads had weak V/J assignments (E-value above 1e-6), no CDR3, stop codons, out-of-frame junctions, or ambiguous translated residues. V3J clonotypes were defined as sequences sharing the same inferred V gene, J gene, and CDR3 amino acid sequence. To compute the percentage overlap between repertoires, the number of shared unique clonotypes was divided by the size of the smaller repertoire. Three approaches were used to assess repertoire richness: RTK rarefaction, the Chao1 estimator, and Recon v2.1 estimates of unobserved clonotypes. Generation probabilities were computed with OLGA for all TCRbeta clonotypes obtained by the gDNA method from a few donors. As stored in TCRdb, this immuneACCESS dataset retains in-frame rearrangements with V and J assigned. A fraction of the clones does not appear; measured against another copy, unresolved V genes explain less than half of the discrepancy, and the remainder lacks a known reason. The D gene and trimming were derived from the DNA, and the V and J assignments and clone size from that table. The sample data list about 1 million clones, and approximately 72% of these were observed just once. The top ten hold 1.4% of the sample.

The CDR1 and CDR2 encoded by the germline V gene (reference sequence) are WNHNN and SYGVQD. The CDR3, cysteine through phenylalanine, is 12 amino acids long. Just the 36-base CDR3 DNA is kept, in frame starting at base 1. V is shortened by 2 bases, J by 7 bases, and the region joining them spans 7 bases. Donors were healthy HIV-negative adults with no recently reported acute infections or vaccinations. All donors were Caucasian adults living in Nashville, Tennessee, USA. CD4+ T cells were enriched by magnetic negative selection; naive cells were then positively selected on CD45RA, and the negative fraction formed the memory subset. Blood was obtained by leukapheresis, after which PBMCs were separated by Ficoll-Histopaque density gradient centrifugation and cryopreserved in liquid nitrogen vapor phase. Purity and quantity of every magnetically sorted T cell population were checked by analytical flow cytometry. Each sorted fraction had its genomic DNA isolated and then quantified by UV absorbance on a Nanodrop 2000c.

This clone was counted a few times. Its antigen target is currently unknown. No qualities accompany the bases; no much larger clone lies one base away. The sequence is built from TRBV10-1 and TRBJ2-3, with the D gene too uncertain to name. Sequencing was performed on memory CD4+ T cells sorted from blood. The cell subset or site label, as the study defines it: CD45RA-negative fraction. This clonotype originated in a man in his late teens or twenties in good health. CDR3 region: CASSEGPYTQYF. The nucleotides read TGCGCCAGCAGTGAGGGGCCATATACGCAGTATTTT.